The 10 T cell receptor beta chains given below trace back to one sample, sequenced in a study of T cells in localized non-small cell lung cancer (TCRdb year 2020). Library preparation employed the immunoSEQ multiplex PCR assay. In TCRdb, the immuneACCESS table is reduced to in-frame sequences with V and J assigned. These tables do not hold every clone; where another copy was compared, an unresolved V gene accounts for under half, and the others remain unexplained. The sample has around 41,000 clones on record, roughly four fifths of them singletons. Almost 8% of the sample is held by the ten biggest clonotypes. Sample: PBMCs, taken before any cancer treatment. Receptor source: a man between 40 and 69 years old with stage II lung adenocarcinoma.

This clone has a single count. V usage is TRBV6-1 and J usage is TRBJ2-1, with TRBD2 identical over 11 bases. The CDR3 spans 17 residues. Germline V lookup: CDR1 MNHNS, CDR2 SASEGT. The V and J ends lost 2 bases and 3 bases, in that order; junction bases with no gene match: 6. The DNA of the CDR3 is TGTGCCAGCAGTGAACAAGGGACTAGCGGAAGCTACAATGAGCAGTTCTTC. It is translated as CASSEQGTSGSYNEQFF.

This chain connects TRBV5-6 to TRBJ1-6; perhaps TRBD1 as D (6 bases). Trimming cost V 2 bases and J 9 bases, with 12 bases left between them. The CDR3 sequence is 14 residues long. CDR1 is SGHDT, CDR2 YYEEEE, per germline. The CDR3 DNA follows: TGTGCCAGCAGCTTTCTACAGGGCGTTTCACCCCTCCACTTT. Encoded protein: CASSFLQGVSPLHF.

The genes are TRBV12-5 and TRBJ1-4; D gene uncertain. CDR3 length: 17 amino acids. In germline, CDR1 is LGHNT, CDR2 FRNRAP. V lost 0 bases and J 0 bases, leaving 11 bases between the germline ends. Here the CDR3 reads CASGLVGQQATNEKLFF. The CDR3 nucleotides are TGTGCTAGTGGTTTGGTCGGGCAGCAGGCAACTAATGAAAAACTGTTTTTT.

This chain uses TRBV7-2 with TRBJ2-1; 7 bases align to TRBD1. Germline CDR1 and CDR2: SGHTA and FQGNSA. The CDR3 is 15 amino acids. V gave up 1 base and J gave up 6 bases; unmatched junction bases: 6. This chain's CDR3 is CASSLGDRASNEQFF. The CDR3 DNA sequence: TGTGCCAGCAGCTTAGGAGACAGGGCGAGCAATGAGCAGTTCTTC.

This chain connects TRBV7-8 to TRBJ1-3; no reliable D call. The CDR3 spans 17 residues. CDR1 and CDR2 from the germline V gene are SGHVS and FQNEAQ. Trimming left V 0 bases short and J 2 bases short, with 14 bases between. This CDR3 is CASSLASAGVAGNTIYF. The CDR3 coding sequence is TGTGCCAGCAGCTTAGCTTCGGCAGGCGTAGCTGGAAACACCATATATTTT.

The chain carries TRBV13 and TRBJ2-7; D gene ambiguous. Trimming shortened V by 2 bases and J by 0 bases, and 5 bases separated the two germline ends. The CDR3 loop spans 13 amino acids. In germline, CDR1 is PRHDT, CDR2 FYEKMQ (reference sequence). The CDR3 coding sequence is TGTGCCAGCAGCTTACCCAGCTCCTACGAGCAGTACTTC. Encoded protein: CASSLPSSYEQYF.

CDR3 coding DNA: TGTGCCAGCAGGGGGCAGGGTAGAGATACGCAGTATTTT. This translates into CASRGQGRDTQYF. This chain links TRBV11-2 with TRBJ2-3; TRBD1 is a possible D gene (5 bases). The CDR3 loop spans 13 amino acids. Per the germline V gene, CDR1 is SGHAT and CDR2 is FQNNGV. V was trimmed by 6 bases and J by 5 bases, leaving 12 bases between them.

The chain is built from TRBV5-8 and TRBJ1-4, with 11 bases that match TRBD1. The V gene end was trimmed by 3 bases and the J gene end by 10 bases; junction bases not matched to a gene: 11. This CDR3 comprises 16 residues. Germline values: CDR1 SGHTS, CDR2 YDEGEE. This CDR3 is CASSWLGQGEKVKLFF. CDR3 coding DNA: TGTGCCAGCAGCTGGTTGGGACAGGGGGAAAAAGTAAAACTGTTTTTT.

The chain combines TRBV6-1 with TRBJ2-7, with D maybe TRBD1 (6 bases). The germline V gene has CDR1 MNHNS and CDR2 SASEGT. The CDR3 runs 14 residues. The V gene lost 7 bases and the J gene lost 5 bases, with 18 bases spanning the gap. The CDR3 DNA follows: TGTGCCAGCACCCTTAGTGGGGACACCCACGAGCAGTACTTC. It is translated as CASTLSGDTHEQYF.

CDR3 protein: CASSMTSQYNEQFF. In nucleotides, the CDR3 is TGTGCCAGCAGCATGACTAGTCAGTACAATGAGCAGTTCTTC. The chain recombines TRBV9 with TRBJ2-1, with D possibly TRBD2 on 6 matching bases. CDR3 length: 14 residues. The V end lost 4 bases, the J end lost 4 bases, and 12 bases lay between the germline ends. Germline V gives CDR1 SGDLS, CDR2 YYNGEE.